This T cell receptor (beta chain) was recorded in a study of regulatory T cells in long-lasting Graves disease (dated by TCRdb to the early 2020s). For context, the study as a whole: Antithyroid drugs had been taken for less than 3 months by newly diagnosed Graves' disease patients. A total of around 35 samples underwent TCR sequencing: roughly 13 from persistent and approximately 20 from newly diagnosed Graves' disease patients. Peripheral blood TCR sequencing and RNA sequencing compared persistent Graves' disease patients with newly diagnosed Graves' disease patients. The study took place in China and was registered as a clinical trial. Overall study results and their limits: Compared with newly diagnosed patients, patients with persistent Graves' disease had lower TCR Shannon entropy and fewer highly expanded clones, which suggests clonal expansion. The study examined only peripheral blood because the primary lesion, thyroid tissue, could not be accessed. Persistent patients shared more public clonotypes among themselves (fewer than 3,000) than newly diagnosed patients did (about 970). The authors noted that the small sample size was a limitation that may lower accuracy. Sequencing and analysis were limited to the TCR beta chain. TRBV28, TRBJ1-2 and TRBJ2-5 were preferentially used in persistent disease, while TRBV20-1 and TRBJ2-1 were favored in newly diagnosed disease.

The junction carries 6 bases between V and J, which are trimmed by 4 bases and 0 bases respectively. In the germline V gene, CDR1 corresponds to SQVTM and CDR2 to ANQGSEA. Counted from cysteine to phenylalanine, this CDR3 has 12 amino acids. Solely the CDR3 DNA is kept, with 36 bases framed from the first base. There are many counts of this clonotype. Its antigen specificity is not known. One base away there is no much larger clone; base qualities are not given. The library was generated by multiplex PCR. These reads were obtained on an Illumina HiSeq 4000. To build TCR beta libraries, CDR3 regions were amplified by Arm-PCR using iRepertoire HTBI primers. Before sequencing, the PCR products went through gel purification. Turning to the authors' computational methods: Gene usage analysis of CDR3 amino acid clonotypes relied on the 60 to 65 TRBV and 12 to 15 TRBJ segments identified across samples. COPE and FqMerger were used to merge filtered high-quality paired reads into contigs. BLAST was used to align contigs to IMGT TRBV, TRBD and TRBJ reference genes, with CDR3 defined following IMGT. Highly expanded clones were defined as clonotypes with a frequency above 0.1%. Shannon entropy was used to measure repertoire diversity, and the Gini coefficient was used to measure V-J evenness. A clonotype was considered public if more than one individual shared it. The public sequencing data were trimmed at Q25 with fastp and processed into clonotypes with MiXCR by TCRdb, which kept only in-frame beta chains. Each CDR3 protein appears once, grouped with its most common genes and DNA. TCRdb's processing, not the study's, gives the V and J calls here. In all, the sample holds around 500,000 distinct CDR3 sequences, and approximately 15% of those were seen once. Of the sample, roughly a tenth is held by the ten largest clones.

This specimen's time point label, interpreted: newly diagnosed GD, antithyroid drugs for less than 3 months. For both TCR sequencing and RNA sequencing, RNA was extracted from PBMCs in TRIzol. The diagnosis of Graves' disease followed American Thyroid Association guidelines. The patients came from an endocrinology department in Xi'an, China. Each patient gave approximately 9.7 milliliters of peripheral blood, collected in an EDTA anticoagulant tube. Ficoll Paque Plus density gradient separation was used to isolate PBMCs, and no further T cell sorting was performed. An Agilent 2100 Bioanalyzer and agarose gel were used to assess RNA quality, and a NanoDrop 2000 was used to measure RNA concentration. The same sample was also used in a study of T cells in Graves' hyperthyroidism and ophthalmopathy. Taken from the second paper: A patient counted as having stable Graves' hyperthyroidism if no progression to ophthalmopathy occurred over 18 months of follow-up. Hyperthyroidism patients were aged 18 to 65 years and newly diagnosed, with disease duration of less than 2 months. Any patient with an uncontrolled infection, another autoimmune disease, pregnancy or lactation was excluded. Clinical symptoms, serum thyroxine and TRAb, thyroid ultrasound, and orbital computed tomography formed the basis for the diagnoses. A first-round RT-PCR of the TCR CDR3 used the HTBI primer set with the Qiagen OneStep RT-PCR kit. Most expanded thyroid clonotypes (frequency above 0.001) were also found in blood, which suggests that blood repertoires may mirror thyroid immune responses. A model built on a 13 V-J signature distinguished ophthalmopathy from stable hyperthyroidism, reaching around 90% sensitivity and 81.08% specificity in cross-validation and 80%/75% in testing. In validation, the model predicted progression to ophthalmopathy with around 71% sensitivity and 72% to 85% specificity, a median of around 6.6 months before onset. To identify distinguishing TCR V-J signatures, a discovery cohort of 90 to 100 patients was used, comprising some 45 with Graves' ophthalmopathy and 55 to 65 with stable Graves' hyperthyroidism. Prospective prediction of ophthalmopathy was tested in an independent validation cohort of under 20 hyperthyroidism patients and 15 to 17 patients who later progressed to ophthalmopathy. The 100 discovery patients were randomly split 7:3 into training and test sets. The study also compared thyroid tissue and blood T-cell repertoires from 5 to 7 Graves' hyperthyroidism patients. Following sampling, methimazole starting at 30 mg daily was given to hyperthyroidism patients, and high-dose intravenous methylprednisolone was given to ophthalmopathy patients. The libraries were constructed in a second round of multiplex PCR and then size-selected and purified. Paired-end sequencing of the libraries was performed with 100 bp reads on an Illumina HiSeq2000. SOAPnuke was used to process the raw data, throwing out any read that contained adapters or uncalled bases, had a mean Phred below 15, or lacked an exact constant-primer or identifier match. COPE v1.2.5 was used to merge high-quality paired reads, and clonotypes were defined as unique nucleotide sequences. MiTCR v1.1 was used to align clonotypes to the IMGT TRBV, TRBD and TRBJ reference segments. Only V-J combinations with frequency above 0.0001, covering about 99% of repertoires, were analysed. A TCS score was defined as the ratio of F50 (clonal expansion) to E x V (chaos), with BLOSUM62-based TCRdist applied between CDR3 peptides within each V-J. Welch's t-statistics and random forest reduced 500 to 650 V-J features to 10 to 15, which were used in a naive Bayes classifier (R e1071). No statistical method was used to fix the sample size in advance, and group allocation was not hidden from the investigators. The paper describes TCR Vbeta CDR3 sequencing of around 140 peripheral blood samples, made up of fewer than 50 ophthalmopathy patients, more than 70 hyperthyroidism patients and 17 progressor patients.

The chain couples TRBV29-1 to TRBJ1-2; the D gene cannot be resolved reliably. This receptor was obtained from a young man with Graves disease. Donor details come from another sample of the same person, matched by shared clones. Specimen: peripheral blood mononuclear cells (PBMCs), collected at new diagnosis, from a patient treated with antithyroid drugs. The nucleotide sequence reads as follows: TGCAGCGTTGTCGTTACTAACTATGGCTACACCTTC. Its coded protein is CSVVVTNYGYTF.